A single sample is the source of the 31 T cell receptor beta chains below, sequenced in a study of regulatory T cells in long-lasting Graves disease. HTBI primers from iRepertoire and Arm-PCR of CDR3 regions yielded the TCR beta libraries. TCRdb re-called the multiplex PCR reads with MiXCR, one entry per CDR3 protein. There are 350,000 to 500,000 distinct CDR3 sequences in the sample; 14% occur only once, and about a sixth lies in the top ten. Sample time point: newly diagnosed GD, antithyroid drugs for less than 3 months. Isolated PBMC RNA provided the starting material for the TCR library. These data were also filed under a second study, of T cells in Graves' hyperthyroidism and ophthalmopathy.

The input for sequencing was peripheral blood mononuclear cells (PBMCs), taken at new diagnosis, from a patient treated with antithyroid drugs. All receptors come from a woman aged 45 to 65 with Graves disease.

This clonotype was counted at least ten times. CDR3 in amino acids: CASSYSFGASGNYEQYF. The DNA of the CDR3 is TGTGCCAGCAGTTACAGTTTCGGCGCTAGCGGGAACTACGAGCAGTACTTC. The genes are TRBV6-5 and TRBJ2-7, with TRBD2 identical over 9 bases. J lost 3 bases, V lost 2 bases, and 11 bases had no gene match. Per the germline V gene, CDR1 is MNHEY and CDR2 is SVGAGI. The CDR3 covers 17 residues.

This clonotype was seen at least ten times. This chain joins TRBV12-3 or TRBV12-4 and TRBJ2-7, with D perhaps TRBD1 (5 bases). The CDR3 has 15 amino acids. V was cut by 4 bases and J by 9 bases, with 22 bases left in between. This chain's CDR3 is CASSSTTEWGSVQYF. CDR3 nucleotide sequence: TGTGCCAGCAGTTCCACGACAGAGTGGGGTTCTGTGCAGTACTTC.

This clonotype was counted a few times. The chain has TRBV5-8 and TRBJ1-2, with 8 bases matching TRBD1. J gave up 4 bases and V 5 bases, and 4 bases lay outside the gene matches. The CDR3 length is 13 residues. Per germline, CDR1 SGHTS and CDR2 YDEGEE. In nucleotides, the CDR3 is TGTGCCAGCAGAGACAGGGGAGGCTATGGCTACACCTTC. The encoded protein is CASRDRGGYGYTF.

The chain recombines TRBV6-1 with TRBJ2-3; TRBD2 matches at 9 bases. Looked up from germline, CDR1 is MNHNS and CDR2 is SASEGT. The CDR3 runs to 15 residues. V shed 6 bases, J shed 6 bases, and the junction held 10 bases outside the gene matches. The CDR3 sequence is CASSHGGGRGDTQYF. CDR3 in DNA: TGTGCCAGCAGCCACGGGGGCGGGAGGGGGGATACGCAGTATTTT.

The sample holds a few counts of this clonotype. DNA for the CDR3: TGTGCCAGCAGTTTACGGGACAGGAGGGCTGGGACCGGGGAGCTGTTTTTT. Translated: CASSLRDRRAGTGELFF. The chain carries TRBV27 and TRBJ2-2; 8 bases are shared with TRBD1. Germline CDR1 and CDR2: MNHEY and SMNVEV (reference sequence). Trimming at V came to 2 bases and at J to 5 bases, leaving 10 bases not matched to a gene. The CDR3 has 17 amino acids.

This clonotype was counted at least ten times. Sequence at one end of the junction differs from germline and may be a read error. The J gene is TRBJ2-5, the V gene TRBV5-1; TRBD2 matches at 13 bases. The CDR3 is 15 amino acids. The germline V gene has CDR1 SGHRS and CDR2 YFSETQ. The CDR3 DNA follows: TGTGCCAGCAGCCTGGGACTAGCGGGAATGGAGACCCAGTACTTC. This codes for CASSLGLAGMETQYF.

Of note for this clonotype: One end of the junction varies from germline; a read error may be responsible. The chain employs TRBV2 and TRBJ2-7; D ambiguous. The CDR3 contains 16 residues. Per germline, CDR1 SNHLY and CDR2 FYNNEI. CDR3 protein: CASSDNRPSPSYGQYF. DNA of the CDR3: TGTGCCAGCAGTGATAATCGGCCGTCCCCATCCTACGGGCAGTACTTC.

The V and J genes are TRBV12-3 or TRBV12-4 and TRBJ1-2; TRBD1 matches 9 bases. The CDR3 loop spans 15 amino acids. V shed 3 bases and J 4 bases; nucleotides not matched to a gene: 6. The CDR3 spells CASSFWDRATYGYTF. For the CDR3, the DNA is TGTGCCAGCAGTTTCTGGGACAGGGCAACCTATGGCTACACCTTC.

The sample holds a few counts of this clonotype. As DNA, the CDR3 is TGTGCCAGCAGCTTGGTAGGGGACAGGGCCCAGCCCCAGCATTTT. It is translated as CASSLVGDRAQPQHF. The chain uses TRBV5-6 and TRBJ1-5; TRBD1 agrees at 9 bases. Germline V lookup: CDR1 SGHDT, CDR2 YYEEEE. The CDR3 is 15 amino acids. The J segment lost 7 bases and the V segment lost 0 bases, leaving 5 bases of the junction unmatched.

This chain uses TRBV20-1 with TRBJ1-3, with D possibly matching TRBD1 (6 bases). Germline V lookup: CDR1 DFQATT, CDR2 SNEGSKA (reference sequence). The CDR3 length is 13 residues. V was clipped by 6 bases and J by 8 bases, with 17 bases between them. CDR3 coding DNA: TGCAGTGCACTTGGGACAACCGGGGACACCATATATTTT. Its protein is CSALGTTGDTIYF.

Note on this clonotype: A read error may be the cause here, since a much bigger clone is one base away. The rearrangement uses TRBV30 and TRBJ1-1, with 7 nucleotides matching TRBD1. The CDR3 is 18 residues long. Losses at the gene ends were 0 bases for V and 5 bases for J; bases not matched to a gene: 18. CDR1 and CDR2 from the germline V gene are GTSNPN and SVGIG (reference sequence). DNA of the CDR3: TGTGCCTGGAGTGTAAGGTGGGGGATAGGGGGCGCGTGGACTGAAGCTTTCTTT. Protein sequence: CAWSVRWGIGGAWTEAFF.

The table lists this clonotype with a few counts. This clone may be a read error of a much larger clone one base away. The V call is TRBV11-2, the J call TRBJ1-4; D uncertain. The CDR3 has 14 residues. Germline CDR1 and CDR2: SGHAT and FQNNGV. This CDR3 is CASSTSQVNGKLFF. Written as DNA, the CDR3 is TGTGCCAGCAGCACGAGCCAGGTCAATGGAAAACTGTTTTTT.

The V and J genes are TRBV4-1 and TRBJ2-3, with 7 bases identical to TRBD2. The CDR3 runs to 15 residues. J gave up 2 bases and V 1 base, and 3 bases lay outside the gene matches. The germline V gene encodes CDR1 MGHRA and CDR2 YSYEKL. CDR3 DNA sequence: TGCGCCAGCAGCCAAGCTAGCGGAAACACAGATACGCAGTATTTT. Amino acid sequence: CASSQASGNTDTQYF.

This clonotype was recorded at least ten times. The chain is built from TRBV5-1 and TRBJ2-1; 8 bases agree with TRBD2. This CDR3 region has 18 residues. Germline-derived CDR1 and CDR2 are SGHRS and YFSETQ. V lost 3 bases, J lost 0 bases, and 11 bases stayed unmatched. CDR3 DNA sequence: TGCGCCAGCAGCTCTAAAACTAGCGGCCCGAGCTCCTACAATGAGCAGTTCTTC. This sequence encodes CASSSKTSGPSSYNEQFF.

The chain carries TRBV9 and TRBJ2-2; TRBD2 matches at 8 bases. V was pared by 5 bases and J by 6 bases, with 6 bases of the junction left unmatched. The germline V gene has CDR1 SGDLS and CDR2 YYNGEE. The CDR3 has 14 residues. The CDR3 protein is CASRSDGRAGELFF. CDR3 in DNA: TGTGCCAGCAGATCCGACGGGAGGGCCGGGGAGCTGTTTTTT.

This clonotype was counted between two and nine times. This rearrangement joins TRBV19 to TRBJ2-2; D may be TRBD1 (6 bases). V was cut by 7 bases and J by 6 bases, with 12 bases left in between. Germline assignment: CDR1 LNHDA and CDR2 SQIVND (reference sequence). The CDR3 has 13 residues. The CDR3 region has the DNA TGTGCCAGTACCGCACAGGGTGCCGGGGAGCTGTTTTTT. Its translation: CASTAQGAGELFF. The full variable domain, with the rest looked up from reference TRBV19 and TRBJ2-2, is DGGITQSPKYLFRKEGQNVTLSCEQNLNHDAMYWYRQDPGQGLRLIYYSQIVNDFQKGDIAEGYSVSREKKESFPLTVTSAQKNPTAFYLCASTAQGAGELFFGEGSRLTVL.

This clonotype was seen at least ten times. The chain carries TRBV7-2 and TRBJ1-1; no definite D call. Trimming removed 3 bases at V and 5 bases at J, with 13 bases between. The CDR3 consists of 14 residues. Germline V CDR1 and CDR2: SGHTA, FQGNSA. The CDR3 is CASSFPGVWTEAFF. Written as DNA, the CDR3 is TGTGCCAGCAGCTTTCCGGGAGTTTGGACTGAAGCTTTCTTT. Drawing the rest from reference TRBV7-2 and TRBJ1-1, the complete variable domain is GAGVSQSPSNKVTEKGKDVELRCDPISGHTALYWYRQSLGQGLEFLIYFQGNSAPDKSGLPSDRFSAERTGGSVSTLTIQRTQQEDSAVYLCASSFPGVWTEAFFGQGTRLTVV.

This clonotype was counted many times. The CDR3 sequence is CASSLIPGSDTEAFF. CDR3 bases: TGTGCCAGCAGCTTAATCCCCGGGTCGGACACTGAAGCTTTCTTT. J is TRBJ1-1 and V is TRBV7-2; no definite D call. The ends were cut back, 2 bases at V and 3 bases at J, with 13 bases in the middle. CDR3 length: 15 residues. Germline lookup yields CDR1 SGHTA and CDR2 FQGNSA. The full variable domain, rest sourced from reference TRBV7-2 and TRBJ1-1, is GAGVSQSPSNKVTEKGKDVELRCDPISGHTALYWYRQSLGQGLEFLIYFQGNSAPDKSGLPSDRFSAERTGGSVSTLTIQRTQQEDSAVYLCASSLIPGSDTEAFFGQGTRLTVV.

The gene calls are TRBV7-9 and TRBJ1-1; no reliable D call. V shed 5 bases and J shed 1 base, with 8 bases lying between them. The CDR3 consists of 13 residues. Germline CDR1 and CDR2: SEHNR and FQNEAQ (reference sequence). CDR3 coding DNA: TGTGCCAGCAGCCCGTCGGCGAACACTGAAGCTTTCTTT. Protein: CASSPSANTEAFF. Full variable domain (remainder filled in from reference TRBV7-9 and TRBJ1-1): DTGVSQNPRHKITKRGQNVTFRCDPISEHNRLYWYRQTLGQGPEFLTYFQNEAQLEKSRLLSDRFSAERPKGSFSTLEIQRTEQGDSAMYLCASSPSANTEAFFGQGTRLTVV.

The rearrangement links TRBV5-1 to TRBJ2-5; unclear D gene. Germline lookup yields CDR1 SGHRS and CDR2 YFSETQ. This CDR3 region has 13 residues. V dropped 5 bases and J dropped 2 bases, with 10 bases sitting between them. In DNA, the CDR3 is TGCGCCAGCAGTTCAGCGCCTCAAGAGACCCAGTACTTC. Translated: CASSSAPQETQYF.

Ten or more counts support this clonotype. The chain uses TRBV5-1 and TRBJ2-7; TRBD1 matches 10 bases. The CDR3 is 15 amino acids. Per germline, CDR1 SGHRS and CDR2 YFSETQ. The V segment lost 4 bases and the J segment 4 bases; nucleotides outside the gene matches: 8. CDR3 in amino acids: CASSSPGTGEYEQYF. In nucleotides, the CDR3 is TGCGCCAGCAGCAGTCCCGGGACAGGGGAGTACGAGCAGTACTTC.

The chain links TRBV18 to TRBJ2-1; a possible D gene is TRBD2 (6 bases). Deletions cut 2 bases from V and 5 bases from J, with 16 bases between. The CDR3 has 16 amino acids. Germline V gene data show CDR1 as KGHSH and CDR2 as LQKENI. The DNA of the CDR3 is TGTGCCAGCTCACCAGACCGGGACTTGGATCACAATGAGCAGTTCTTC. Its protein is CASSPDRDLDHNEQFF.

This clonotype has ten or more counts. V is TRBV18 and J is TRBJ2-1; D is unclear. Germline-derived CDR1 and CDR2 are KGHSH and LQKENI. Trimming pared 5 bases from V and 7 bases from J, leaving 9 bases between. The CDR3 is 12 residues long. This CDR3 is CASSAVVNEQFF. The CDR3 coding sequence is TGTGCCAGCTCAGCGGTCGTTAATGAGCAGTTCTTC. Looking up the rest from reference TRBV18 and TRBJ2-1 gives the full variable domain: NAGVMQNPRHLVRRRGQEARLRCSPMKGHSHVYWYRQLPEEGLKFMVYLQKENIIDESGMPKERFSAEFPKEGPSILRIQQVVRGDSAAYFCASSAVVNEQFFGPGTRLTVL.

This clonotype was seen at least ten times. This chain connects TRBV6-1 to TRBJ2-1, with D hard to call. Germline lookup yields CDR1 MNHNS and CDR2 SASEGT. The V end lost 6 bases, the J end lost 3 bases, and 9 bases lay between the germline ends. This CDR3 has 13 amino acids. The CDR3 region is CASRPEIYNEQFF. The CDR3 DNA reads TGTGCCAGCAGACCGGAGATCTACAATGAGCAGTTCTTC.

This clonotype was seen ten or more times. The gene calls are TRBV11-2 and TRBJ2-7; D not resolved. The germline V gene has CDR1 SGHAT and CDR2 FQNNGV. V was shortened by 4 bases and J by 0 bases, with 4 bases between the two germline ends. CDR3 length equals 12 residues. CDR3 in amino acids: CASSYSSYEQYF. CDR3 coding DNA: TGTGCCAGCAGCTACAGCTCCTACGAGCAGTACTTC.

The chain joins TRBV10-2 to TRBJ2-3, with D perhaps assigned TRBD1 or TRBD2 (5 bases each). The V and J ends lost 2 bases and 0 bases respectively, with 9 bases between them. Per germline, CDR1 WSHSY and CDR2 SAAADI. The CDR3 is 15 amino acids. The CDR3 DNA reads TGCGCCAGCAGTGAGGCCGGGGCTAGCACAGATACGCAGTATTTT. It yields the protein CASSEAGASTDTQYF.

At least ten counts were recorded for this clonotype. The chain uses TRBV5-1 and TRBJ2-3, with D possibly being TRBD2 (6 bases). The germline V gene encodes CDR1 SGHRS and CDR2 YFSETQ. Trimming stripped 0 bases from V and 2 bases from J, with 19 bases between. CDR3 length equals 18 residues. The CDR3 region has the DNA TGCGCCAGCAGCTTGGCCGCCCGCGCGGGACGCTACACAGATACGCAGTATTTT. Translating gives CASSLAARAGRYTDTQYF.

Note on this clonotype: Being one base from a much bigger clone, this may be a read error. The J gene is TRBJ2-7, the V gene TRBV6-2 or TRBV6-3; no clear D. The CDR3 covers 15 residues. From germline, CDR1 is MNHEY and CDR2 SVGEGT. The CDR3 is CASSSRTRGHYEQCF. The DNA for the CDR3 is TGTGCCAGCAGTTCAAGAACCCGAGGCCACTACGAGCAGTGCTTC.

To note about this clonotype: This may come from a read error, since a much larger clone is one base off. The chain is built from TRBV28 and TRBJ2-4, with TRBD2 matching over 7 bases. CDR1 is MDHEN and CDR2 is SYDVKM in the germline V gene. This CDR3 region has 16 residues. Written as DNA, the CDR3 is TGTGCCAGCGGTTTACCGGCGGGAGTCCGAGGGAACATTCAGTACTTC. This codes for CASGLPAGVRGNIQYF.

This clonotype was observed many times. The J gene is TRBJ2-2, the V gene TRBV18, with 8 nucleotides matching TRBD1. The CDR3 is 15 amino acids. The germline gives CDR1 KGHSH, CDR2 LQKENI. Losses at the gene ends were 1 base for V and 3 bases for J; bases not matched to a gene: 1. The DNA of the CDR3 is TGTGCCAGCTCACCACTGACAGGGGACACCGGGGAGCTGTTTTTT. It encodes CASSPLTGDTGELFF.

This clonotype was counted at least ten times. The chain couples TRBV12-3 or TRBV12-4 to TRBJ2-1; D unresolved. V lost 5 bases, J lost 1 base, and 15 bases lay in between. CDR3 size: 16 residues. CDR3 DNA sequence: TGTGCCAGCAGTGCCCCTTTTGGCGCTTCCTACAATGAGCAGTTCTTC. As protein: CASSAPFGASYNEQFF.